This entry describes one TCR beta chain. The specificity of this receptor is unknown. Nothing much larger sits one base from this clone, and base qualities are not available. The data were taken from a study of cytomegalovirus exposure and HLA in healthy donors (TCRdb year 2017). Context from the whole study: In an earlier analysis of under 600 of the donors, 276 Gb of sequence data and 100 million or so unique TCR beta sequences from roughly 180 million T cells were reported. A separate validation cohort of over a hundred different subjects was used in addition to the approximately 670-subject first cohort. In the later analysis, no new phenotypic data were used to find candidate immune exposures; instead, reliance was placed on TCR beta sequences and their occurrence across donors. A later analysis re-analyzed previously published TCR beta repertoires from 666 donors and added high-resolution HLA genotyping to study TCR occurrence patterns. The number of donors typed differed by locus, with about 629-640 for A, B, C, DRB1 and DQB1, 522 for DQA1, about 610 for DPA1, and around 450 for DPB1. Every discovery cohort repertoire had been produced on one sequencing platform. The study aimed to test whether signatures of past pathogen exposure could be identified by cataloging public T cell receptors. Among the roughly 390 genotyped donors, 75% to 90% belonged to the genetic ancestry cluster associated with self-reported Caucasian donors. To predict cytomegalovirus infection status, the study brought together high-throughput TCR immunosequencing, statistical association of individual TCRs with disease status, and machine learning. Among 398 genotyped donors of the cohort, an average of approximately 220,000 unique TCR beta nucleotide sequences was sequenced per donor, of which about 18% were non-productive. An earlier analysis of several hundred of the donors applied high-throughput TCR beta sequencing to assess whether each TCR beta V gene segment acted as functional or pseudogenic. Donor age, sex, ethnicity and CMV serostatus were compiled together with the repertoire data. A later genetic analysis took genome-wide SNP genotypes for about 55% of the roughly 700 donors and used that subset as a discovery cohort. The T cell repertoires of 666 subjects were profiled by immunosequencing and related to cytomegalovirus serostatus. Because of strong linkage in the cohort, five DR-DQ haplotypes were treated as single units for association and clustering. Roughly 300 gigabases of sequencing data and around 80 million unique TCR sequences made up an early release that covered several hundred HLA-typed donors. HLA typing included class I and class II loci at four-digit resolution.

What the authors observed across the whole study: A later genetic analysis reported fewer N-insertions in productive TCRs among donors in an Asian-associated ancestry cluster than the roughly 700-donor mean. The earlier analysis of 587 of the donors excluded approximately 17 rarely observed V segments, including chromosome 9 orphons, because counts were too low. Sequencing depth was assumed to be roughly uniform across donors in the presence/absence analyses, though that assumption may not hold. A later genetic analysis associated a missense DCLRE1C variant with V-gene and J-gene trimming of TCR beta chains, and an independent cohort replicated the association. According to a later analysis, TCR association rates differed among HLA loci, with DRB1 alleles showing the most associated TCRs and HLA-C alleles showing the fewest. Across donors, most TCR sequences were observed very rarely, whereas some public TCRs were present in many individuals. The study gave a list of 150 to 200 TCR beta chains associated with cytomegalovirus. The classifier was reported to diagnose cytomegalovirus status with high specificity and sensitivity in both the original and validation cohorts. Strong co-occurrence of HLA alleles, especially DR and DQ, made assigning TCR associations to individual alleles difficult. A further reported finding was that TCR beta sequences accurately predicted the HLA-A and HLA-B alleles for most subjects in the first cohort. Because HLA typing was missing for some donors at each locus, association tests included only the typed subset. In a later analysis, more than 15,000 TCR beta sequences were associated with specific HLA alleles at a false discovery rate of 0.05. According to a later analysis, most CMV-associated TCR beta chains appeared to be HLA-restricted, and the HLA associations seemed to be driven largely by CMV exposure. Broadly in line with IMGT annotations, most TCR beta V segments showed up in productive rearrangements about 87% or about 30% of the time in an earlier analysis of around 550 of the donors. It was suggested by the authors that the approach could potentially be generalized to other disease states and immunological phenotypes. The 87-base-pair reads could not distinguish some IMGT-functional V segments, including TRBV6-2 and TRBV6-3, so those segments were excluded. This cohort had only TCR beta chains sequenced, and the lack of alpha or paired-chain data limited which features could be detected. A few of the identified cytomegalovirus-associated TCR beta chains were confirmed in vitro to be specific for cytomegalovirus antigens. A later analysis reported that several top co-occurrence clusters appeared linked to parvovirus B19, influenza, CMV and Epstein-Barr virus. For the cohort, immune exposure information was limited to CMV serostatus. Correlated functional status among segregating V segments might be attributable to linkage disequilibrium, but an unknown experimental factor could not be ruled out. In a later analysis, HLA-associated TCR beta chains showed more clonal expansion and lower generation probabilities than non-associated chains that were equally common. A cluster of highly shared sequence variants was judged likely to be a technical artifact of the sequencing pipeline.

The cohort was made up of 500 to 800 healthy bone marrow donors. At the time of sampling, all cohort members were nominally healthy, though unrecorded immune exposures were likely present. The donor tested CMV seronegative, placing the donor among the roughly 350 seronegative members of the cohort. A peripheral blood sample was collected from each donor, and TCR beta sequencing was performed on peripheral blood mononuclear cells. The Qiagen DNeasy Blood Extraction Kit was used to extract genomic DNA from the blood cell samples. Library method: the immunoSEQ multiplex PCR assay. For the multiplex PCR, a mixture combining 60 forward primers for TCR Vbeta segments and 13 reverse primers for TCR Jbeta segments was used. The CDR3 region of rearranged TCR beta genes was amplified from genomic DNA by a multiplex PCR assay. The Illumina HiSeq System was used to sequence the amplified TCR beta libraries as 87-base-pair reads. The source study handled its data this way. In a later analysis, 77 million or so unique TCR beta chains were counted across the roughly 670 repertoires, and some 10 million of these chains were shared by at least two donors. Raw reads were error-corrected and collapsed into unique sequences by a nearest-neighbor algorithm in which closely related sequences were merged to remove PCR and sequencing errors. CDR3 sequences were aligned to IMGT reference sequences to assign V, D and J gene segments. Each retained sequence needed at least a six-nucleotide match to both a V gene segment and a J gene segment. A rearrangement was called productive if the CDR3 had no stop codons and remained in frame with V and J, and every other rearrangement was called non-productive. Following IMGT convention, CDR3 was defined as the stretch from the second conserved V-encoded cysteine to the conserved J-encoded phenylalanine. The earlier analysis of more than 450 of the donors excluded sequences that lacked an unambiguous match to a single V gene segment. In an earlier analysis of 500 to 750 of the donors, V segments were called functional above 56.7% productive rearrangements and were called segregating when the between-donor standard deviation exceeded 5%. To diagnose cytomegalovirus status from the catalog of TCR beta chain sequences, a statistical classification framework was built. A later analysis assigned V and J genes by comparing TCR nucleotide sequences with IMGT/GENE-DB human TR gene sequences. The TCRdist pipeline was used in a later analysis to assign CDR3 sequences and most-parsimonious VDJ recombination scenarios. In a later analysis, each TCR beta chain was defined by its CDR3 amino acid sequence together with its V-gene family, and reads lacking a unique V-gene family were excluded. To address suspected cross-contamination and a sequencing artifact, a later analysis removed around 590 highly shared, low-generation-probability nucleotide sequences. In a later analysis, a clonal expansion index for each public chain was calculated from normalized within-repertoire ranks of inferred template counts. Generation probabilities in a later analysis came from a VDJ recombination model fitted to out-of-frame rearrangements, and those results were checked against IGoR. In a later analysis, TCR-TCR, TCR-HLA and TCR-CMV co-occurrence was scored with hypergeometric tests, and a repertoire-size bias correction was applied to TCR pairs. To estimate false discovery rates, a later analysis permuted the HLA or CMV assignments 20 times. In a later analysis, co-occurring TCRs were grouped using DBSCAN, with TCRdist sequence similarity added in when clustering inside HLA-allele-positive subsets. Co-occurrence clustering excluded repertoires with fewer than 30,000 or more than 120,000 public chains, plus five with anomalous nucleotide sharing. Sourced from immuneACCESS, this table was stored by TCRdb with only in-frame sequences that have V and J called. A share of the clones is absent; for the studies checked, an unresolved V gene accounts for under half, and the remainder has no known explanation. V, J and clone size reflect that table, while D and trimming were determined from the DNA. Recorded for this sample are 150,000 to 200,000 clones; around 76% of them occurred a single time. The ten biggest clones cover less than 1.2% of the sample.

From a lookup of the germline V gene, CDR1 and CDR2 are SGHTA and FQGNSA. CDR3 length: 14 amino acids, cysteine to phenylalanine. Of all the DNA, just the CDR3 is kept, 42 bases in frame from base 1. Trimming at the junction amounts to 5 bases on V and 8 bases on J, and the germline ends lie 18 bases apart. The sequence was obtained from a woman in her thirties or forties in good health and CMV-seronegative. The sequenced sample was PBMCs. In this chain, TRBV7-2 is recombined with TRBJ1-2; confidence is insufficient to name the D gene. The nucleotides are TGTGCCAGCAGCCTAAGGAGTACGGCCGAAGGCTACACCTTC. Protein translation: CASSLRSTAEGYTF.